This T cell receptor beta chain emerged from a study of blood T cell repertoires in COVID-19. The CDR3 sequence is 17 residues long. V shed 2 bases, J shed 0 bases, and the junction held 8 bases outside the gene matches. Germline V lookup: CDR1 SGDLS, CDR2 YYNGEE. Individuals aged about 18 to 100 years were recruited from around 22 US areas. Participants' reported clinical history set cohort assignment. How the authors handled the data: Scientists estimated how many nucleated cells there were by amplifying reference gene primers. Only in-frame clones appear in the TCRdb table, and some are missing; sequencing was by immunoSEQ multiplex PCR. That table furnishes V, J and clone size, whereas the DNA furnished D and trimming. The sample carries 290,000 or so clones, 86% recorded once.

The sequenced material came from PBMCs or T cells enriched from blood (not recorded which). This chain joins TRBV9 and TRBJ2-1, with 7 bases fitting TRBD1. The TCR sequence derives from a woman aged 18-29 years who had recovered from COVID-19. CDR3 nucleotides: TGTGCCAGCAGCGTGAGAACAGGGGTGAGCTCCTACAATGAGCAGTTCTTC. It specifies CASSVRTGVSSYNEQFF.